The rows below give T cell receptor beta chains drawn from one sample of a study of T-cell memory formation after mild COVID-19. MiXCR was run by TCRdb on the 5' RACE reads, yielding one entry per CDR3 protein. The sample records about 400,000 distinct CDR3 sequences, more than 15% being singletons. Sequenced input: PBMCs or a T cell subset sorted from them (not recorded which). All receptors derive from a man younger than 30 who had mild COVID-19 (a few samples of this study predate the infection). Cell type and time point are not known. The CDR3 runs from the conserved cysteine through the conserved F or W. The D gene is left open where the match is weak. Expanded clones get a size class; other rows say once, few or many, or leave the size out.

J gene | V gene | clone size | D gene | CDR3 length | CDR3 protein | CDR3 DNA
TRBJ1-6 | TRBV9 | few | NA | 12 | CASSVAGSPLHF | TGTGCCAGCAGCGTAGCGGGGTCACCCCTCCACTTT
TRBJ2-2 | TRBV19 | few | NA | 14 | CASRIRDPTGELFF | TGTGCCAGTAGAATCCGGGACCCCACCGGGGAGCTGTTTTTT
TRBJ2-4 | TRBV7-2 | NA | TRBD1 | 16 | CASSPGTGGAKNIQYF | TGTGCCAGCAGCCCCGGGACAGGGGGAGCCAAAAACATTCAGTACTTC
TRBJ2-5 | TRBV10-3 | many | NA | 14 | CAIKSEDSQETQYF | TGTGCCATCAAGTCCGAGGACAGTCAAGAGACCCAGTACTTC
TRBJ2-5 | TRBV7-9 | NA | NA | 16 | CASSPPGSRGEETQYF | TGTGCCAGCAGCCCACCGGGCAGCAGGGGGGAAGAGACCCAGTACTTC
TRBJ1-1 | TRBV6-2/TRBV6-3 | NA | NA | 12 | CASKDPNTEAFF | TGTGCCAGCAAAGACCCGAACACTGAAGCTTTCTTT
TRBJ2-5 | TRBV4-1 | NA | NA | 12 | CASMSDSETQYF | TGCGCCAGCATGTCGGACTCAGAGACCCAGTACTTC
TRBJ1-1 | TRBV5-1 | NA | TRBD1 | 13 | CASSLTGVTEAFF | TGCGCCAGCAGCTTGACAGGGGTCACTGAAGCTTTCTTT
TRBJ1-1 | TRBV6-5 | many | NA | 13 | CASSSAENTEAFF | TGTGCCAGCAGTTCGGCAGAGAACACTGAAGCTTTCTTT
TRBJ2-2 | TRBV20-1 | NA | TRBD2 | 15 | CSARTRGSNTGELFF | TGCAGTGCTAGAACGCGGGGGTCGAACACCGGGGAGCTGTTTTTT
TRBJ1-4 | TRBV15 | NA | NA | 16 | CATSWKSKPGDEKLFF | TGTGCCACCAGCTGGAAATCGAAGCCCGGGGATGAAAAACTGTTTTTT
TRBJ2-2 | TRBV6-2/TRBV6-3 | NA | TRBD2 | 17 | CASSLTGTSGTTGELFF | TGTGCCAGCAGTCTTACCGGGACTAGCGGGACGACCGGGGAGCTGTTTTTT
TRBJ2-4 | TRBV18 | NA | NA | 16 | CASSPLAASLRNIQYF | TGTGCCAGCTCACCCCTGGCGGCGAGTTTGAGAAACATTCAGTACTTC
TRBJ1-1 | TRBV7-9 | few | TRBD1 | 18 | CASSLAVPGQGAGTEAFF | TGTGCCAGCAGCTTAGCGGTACCGGGACAGGGGGCAGGGACTGAAGCTTTCTTT
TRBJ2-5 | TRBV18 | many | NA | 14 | CASSPLTGEETQYF | TGTGCCAGCTCACCACTGACAGGAGAAGAGACCCAGTACTTC
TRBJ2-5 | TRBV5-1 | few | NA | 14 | CASSRDGLGETQYF | TGCGCCAGCAGCCGGGACGGTCTGGGGGAGACCCAGTACTTC
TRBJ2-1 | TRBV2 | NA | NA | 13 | CASSGAGLDEQFF | TGTGCCTCGTCCGGGGCAGGGTTGGATGAGCAGTTCTTC
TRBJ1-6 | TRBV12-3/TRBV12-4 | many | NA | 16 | CASSSGGFSYNSPLHF | TGTGCCAGCAGTTCCGGCGGATTCTCCTATAATTCACCCCTCCACTTT
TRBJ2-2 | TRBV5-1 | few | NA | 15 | CASSPGLFGAGELFF | TGCGCCAGCAGCCCCGGCCTCTTTGGCGCCGGGGAGCTGTTTTTT
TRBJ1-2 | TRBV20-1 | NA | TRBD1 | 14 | CSARQGAAFYGYTF | TGCAGTGCTCGGCAGGGGGCGGCCTTCTATGGCTACACCTTC
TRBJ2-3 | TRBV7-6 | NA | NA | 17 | CASSLRAGRVITDTQYF | TGTGCCAGCAGCTTGAGGGCAGGGCGGGTCATCACAGATACGCAGTATTTT
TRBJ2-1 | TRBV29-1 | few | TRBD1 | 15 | CSANEANRGLVEQFF | TGCAGCGCGAATGAAGCTAACAGGGGGCTTGTTGAGCAGTTCTTC
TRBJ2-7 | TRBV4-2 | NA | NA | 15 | CASSQGQGGISEQYF | TGTGCCAGCAGCCAAGGGCAGGGGGGTATCTCCGAGCAGTACTTC
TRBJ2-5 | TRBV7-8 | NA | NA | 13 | CASSLDLTETQYF | TGTGCCAGCAGCTTGGACTTGACGGAGACCCAGTACTTC
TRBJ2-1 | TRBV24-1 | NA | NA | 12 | CATADSYNEQFF | TGTGCCACCGCAGACAGTTACAATGAGCAGTTCTTC
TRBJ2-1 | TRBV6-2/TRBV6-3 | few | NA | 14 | CASSYWTAENEQFF | TGTGCCAGCAGTTACTGGACGGCTGAAAATGAGCAGTTCTTC
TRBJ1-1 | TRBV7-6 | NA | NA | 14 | CASSAAGADTEAFF | TGTGCCAGCAGCGCCGCAGGGGCGGACACTGAAGCTTTCTTT
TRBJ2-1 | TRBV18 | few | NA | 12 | CASSQSGPEQFF | TGTGCCAGCTCCCAATCCGGCCCTGAGCAGTTCTTC
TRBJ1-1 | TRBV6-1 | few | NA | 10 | CASRQVEAFF | TGTGCCAGCCGACAGGTTGAAGCTTTCTTT
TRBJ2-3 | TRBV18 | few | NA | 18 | CASSPSYWVGGRTDTQYF | TGTGCCAGCTCACCATCGTACTGGGTCGGGGGCCGCACAGATACGCAGTATTTT
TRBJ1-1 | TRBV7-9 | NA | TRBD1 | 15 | CASSFRGQGFTEAFF | TGTGCCAGCAGCTTTAGAGGACAGGGCTTCACTGAAGCTTTCTTT
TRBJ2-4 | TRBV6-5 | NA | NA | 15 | CASSYSGASGNIQYF | TGTGCCAGCAGTTACTCCGGGGCCTCAGGGAACATTCAGTACTTC
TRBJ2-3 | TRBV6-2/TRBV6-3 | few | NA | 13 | CASVEAGPDTQYF | TGTGCCAGCGTTGAAGCGGGTCCAGATACGCAGTATTTT